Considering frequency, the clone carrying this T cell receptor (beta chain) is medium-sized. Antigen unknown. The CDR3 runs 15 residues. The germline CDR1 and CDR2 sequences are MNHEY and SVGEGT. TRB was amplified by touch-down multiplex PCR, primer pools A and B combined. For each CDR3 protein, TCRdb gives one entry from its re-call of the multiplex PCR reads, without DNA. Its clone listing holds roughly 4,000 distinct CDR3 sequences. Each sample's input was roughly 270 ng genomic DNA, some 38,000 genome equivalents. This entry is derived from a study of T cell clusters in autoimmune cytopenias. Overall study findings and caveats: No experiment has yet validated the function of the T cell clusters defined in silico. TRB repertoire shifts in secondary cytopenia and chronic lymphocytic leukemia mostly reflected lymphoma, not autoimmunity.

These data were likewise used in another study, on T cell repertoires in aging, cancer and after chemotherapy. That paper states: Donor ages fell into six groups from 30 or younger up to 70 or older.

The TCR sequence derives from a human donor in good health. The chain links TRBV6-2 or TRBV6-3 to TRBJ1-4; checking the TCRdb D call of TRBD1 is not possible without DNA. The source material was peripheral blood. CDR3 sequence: CASSLRQDANEKLFF.